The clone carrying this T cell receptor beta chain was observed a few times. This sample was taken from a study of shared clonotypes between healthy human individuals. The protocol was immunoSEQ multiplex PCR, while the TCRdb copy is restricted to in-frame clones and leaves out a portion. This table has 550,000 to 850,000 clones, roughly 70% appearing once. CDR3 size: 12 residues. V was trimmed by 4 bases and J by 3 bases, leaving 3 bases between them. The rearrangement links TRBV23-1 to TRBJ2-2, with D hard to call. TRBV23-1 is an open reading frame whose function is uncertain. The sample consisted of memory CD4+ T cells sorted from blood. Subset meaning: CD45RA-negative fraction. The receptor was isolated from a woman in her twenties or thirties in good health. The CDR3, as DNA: TGCGCCAGCAGTCGGGACACCGGGGAGCTGTTTTTT. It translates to CASSRDTGELFF.